This T cell receptor beta chain was obtained from a study of T cells in Graves' hyperthyroidism and ophthalmopathy. Study observations and caveats: Appearing also in blood were most of the thyroid clonotypes expanded above 0.001.

Duration under 3 months, a NOSPECS grade of at least 4, and a Clinical Activity Score of at least 3 characterized the ophthalmopathy patients. Every diagnosis used clinical symptoms, serum thyroxine and TRAb, thyroid ultrasound and orbital computed tomography. This clonotype showed up just a few times. The antigen is not known. Amplification of TCR beta CDR3 regions was performed using RNA transcripts as template. The HTBI primer set was used in a first-round RT-PCR of the TCR CDR3. MiXCR, applied by TCRdb to the multiplex PCR reads, yields one record per CDR3 protein. The repertoire holds about 300,000 distinct CDR3 sequences, approximately 18% seen once, with under 45% in the top ten. Trimming shortened V by 7 bases and J by 7 bases, and 19 bases separated the two germline ends. This CDR3 is 15 amino acids long. Germline V gene lookup returns CDR1 MNHNS and CDR2 SASEGT.

Sequencing was carried out using blood. The chain carries TRBV6-1 and TRBJ1-4; D remains unclear. This receptor was obtained from a man aged 50 to 60 with Graves' ophthalmopathy. CDR3 coding DNA: TGTGCCAGCACCGAAGGTGGCAGTCATCCTGAAAAACTGTTTTTT. Translating it yields CASTEGGSHPEKLFF.